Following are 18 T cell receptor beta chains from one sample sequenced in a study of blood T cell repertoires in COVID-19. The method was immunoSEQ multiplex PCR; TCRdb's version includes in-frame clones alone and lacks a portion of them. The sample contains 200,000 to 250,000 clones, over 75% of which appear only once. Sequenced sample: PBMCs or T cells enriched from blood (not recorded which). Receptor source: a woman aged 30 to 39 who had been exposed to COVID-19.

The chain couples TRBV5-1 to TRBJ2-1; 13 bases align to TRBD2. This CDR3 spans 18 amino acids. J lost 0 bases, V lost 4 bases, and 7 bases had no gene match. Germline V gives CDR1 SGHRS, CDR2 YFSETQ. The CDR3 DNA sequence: TGCGCCAGCAGCAAAACGTGGACTAGCGGGAGCTCCTACAATGAGCAGTTCTTC. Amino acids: CASSKTWTSGSSYNEQFF.

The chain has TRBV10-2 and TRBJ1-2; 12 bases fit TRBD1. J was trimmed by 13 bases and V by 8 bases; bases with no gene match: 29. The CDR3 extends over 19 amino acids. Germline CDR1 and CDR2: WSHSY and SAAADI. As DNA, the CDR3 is TGCGCCAGCGTAACCAGCGTCCGGGACAGGGGGCGCAGGCCCTGTCTCTTCACCTTC. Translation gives CASVTSVRDRGRRPCLFTF.

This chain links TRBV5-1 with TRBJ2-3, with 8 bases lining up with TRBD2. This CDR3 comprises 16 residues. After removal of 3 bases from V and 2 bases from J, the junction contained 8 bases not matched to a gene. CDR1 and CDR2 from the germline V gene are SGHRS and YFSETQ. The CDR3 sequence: CASSSLAGRLTDTQYF. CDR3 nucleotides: TGCGCCAGCAGCTCTCTAGCGGGCCGACTCACAGATACGCAGTATTTT.

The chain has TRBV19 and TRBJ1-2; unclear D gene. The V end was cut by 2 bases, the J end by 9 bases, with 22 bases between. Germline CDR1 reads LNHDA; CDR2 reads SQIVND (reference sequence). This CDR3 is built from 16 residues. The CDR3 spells CASSIFGRRTSASYTF. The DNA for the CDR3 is TGTGCCAGTAGTATATTTGGTAGGAGGACCTCTGCTAGCTACACCTTC.

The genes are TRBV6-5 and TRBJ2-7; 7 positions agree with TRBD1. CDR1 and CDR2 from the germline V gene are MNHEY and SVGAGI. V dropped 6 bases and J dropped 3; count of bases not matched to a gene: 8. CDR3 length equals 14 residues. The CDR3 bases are TGTGCCAGCAGCCCGGACAGGCGCGGCTACGAGCAGTACTTC. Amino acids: CASSPDRRGYEQYF.

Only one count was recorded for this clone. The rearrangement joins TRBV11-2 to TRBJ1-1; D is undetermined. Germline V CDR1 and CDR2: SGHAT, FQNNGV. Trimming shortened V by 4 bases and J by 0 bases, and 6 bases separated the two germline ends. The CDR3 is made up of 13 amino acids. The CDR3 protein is CASSSFMNTEAFF. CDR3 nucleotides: TGTGCCAGCAGCTCCTTTATGAACACTGAAGCTTTCTTT.

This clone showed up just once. CDR3 in DNA: TGTGCCAGCAGCTTATGGGGCGGGAGAGGGTCCTACAATGAGCAGTTCTTC. Protein sequence: CASSLWGGRGSYNEQFF. V and J are TRBV11-2 and TRBJ2-1, with 7 bases lining up with TRBD2. The germline gives CDR1 SGHAT, CDR2 FQNNGV. The V segment lost 2 bases and the J segment 1 base; nucleotides outside the gene matches: 8. This CDR3 spans 17 amino acids.

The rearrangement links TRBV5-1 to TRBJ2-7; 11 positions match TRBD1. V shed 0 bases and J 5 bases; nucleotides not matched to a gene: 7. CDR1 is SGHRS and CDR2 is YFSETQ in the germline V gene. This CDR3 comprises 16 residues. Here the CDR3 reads CASSLAGQGAVDEQYF. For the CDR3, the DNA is TGCGCCAGCAGCTTGGCCGGACAGGGGGCAGTCGACGAGCAGTACTTC.

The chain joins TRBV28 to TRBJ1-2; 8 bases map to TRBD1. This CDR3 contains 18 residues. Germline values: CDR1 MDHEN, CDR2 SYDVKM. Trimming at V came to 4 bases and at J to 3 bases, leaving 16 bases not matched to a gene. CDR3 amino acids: CASSSARHTGTGDYGYTF. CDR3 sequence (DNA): TGTGCCAGCAGTTCCGCCCGCCATACCGGGACAGGAGACTATGGCTACACCTTC.

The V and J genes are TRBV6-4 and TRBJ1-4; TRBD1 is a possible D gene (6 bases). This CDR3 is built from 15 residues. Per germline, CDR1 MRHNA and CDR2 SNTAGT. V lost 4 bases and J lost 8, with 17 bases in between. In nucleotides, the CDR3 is TGTGCCAGCAGTGGGGGAGGGGGACCTGTCGAAAAACTGTTTTTT. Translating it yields CASSGGGGPVEKLFF.

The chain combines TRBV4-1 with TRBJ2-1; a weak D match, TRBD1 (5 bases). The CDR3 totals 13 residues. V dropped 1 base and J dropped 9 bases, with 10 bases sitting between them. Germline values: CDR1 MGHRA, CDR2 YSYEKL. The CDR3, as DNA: TGCGCCAGCAGCCAAGGACAGAGTGGTGAGCAGTTCTTC. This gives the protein CASSQGQSGEQFF.

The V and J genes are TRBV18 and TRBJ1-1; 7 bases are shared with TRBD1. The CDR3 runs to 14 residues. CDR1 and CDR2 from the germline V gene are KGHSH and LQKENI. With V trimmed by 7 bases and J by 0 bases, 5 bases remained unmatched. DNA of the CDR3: TGTGCCAGCTACCGGGACAGCATGAACACTGAAGCTTTCTTT. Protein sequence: CASYRDSMNTEAFF.

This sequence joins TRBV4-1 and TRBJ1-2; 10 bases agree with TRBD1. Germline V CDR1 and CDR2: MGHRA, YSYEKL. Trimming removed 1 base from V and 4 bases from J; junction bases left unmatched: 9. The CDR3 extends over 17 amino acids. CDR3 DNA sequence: TGCGCCAGCAGCCAAGTTCTGGACAGGGGGACGGTCTATGGCTACACCTTC. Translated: CASSQVLDRGTVYGYTF.

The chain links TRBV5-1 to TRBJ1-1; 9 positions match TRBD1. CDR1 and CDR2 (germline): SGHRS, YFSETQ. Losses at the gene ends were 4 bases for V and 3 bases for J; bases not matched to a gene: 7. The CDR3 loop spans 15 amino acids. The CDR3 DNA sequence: TGCGCCAGCAGCGAAGGACAGGGGACCTACACTGAAGCTTTCTTT. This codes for CASSEGQGTYTEAFF.

CDR3 region: CASSRKAPTGGQETQYF. The CDR3 DNA is TGTGCCAGCTCACGCAAGGCCCCAACAGGGGGGCAAGAGACCCAGTACTTC. V gene TRBV18 combines with J gene TRBJ2-5, with 8 bases identical to TRBD1. J gave up 2 bases and V 4 bases, and 12 bases lay outside the gene matches. Looked up from germline, CDR1 is KGHSH and CDR2 is LQKENI. The CDR3 consists of 17 residues. The full variable domain, in which reference TRBV18 and TRBJ2-5 provide the parts outside the CDR3, is NAGVMQNPRHLVRRRGQEARLRCSPMKGHSHVYWYRQLPEEGLKFMVYLQKENIIDESGMPKERFSAEFPKEGPSILRIQQVVRGDSAAYFCASSRKAPTGGQETQYFGPGTRLLVL.

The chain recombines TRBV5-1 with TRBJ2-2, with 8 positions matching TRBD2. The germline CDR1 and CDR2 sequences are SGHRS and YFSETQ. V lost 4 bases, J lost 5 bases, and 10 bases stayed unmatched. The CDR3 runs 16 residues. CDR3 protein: CASSPGLGRTTGELFF. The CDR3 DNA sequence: TGCGCCAGCAGCCCGGGACTAGGAAGGACTACCGGGGAGCTGTTTTTT. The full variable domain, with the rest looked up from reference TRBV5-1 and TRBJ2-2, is KAGVTQTPRYLIKTRGQQVTLSCSPISGHRSVSWYQQTPGQGLQFLFEYFSETQRNKGNFPGRFSGRQFSNSRSEMNVSTLELGDSALYLCASSPGLGRTTGELFFGEGSRLTVL.

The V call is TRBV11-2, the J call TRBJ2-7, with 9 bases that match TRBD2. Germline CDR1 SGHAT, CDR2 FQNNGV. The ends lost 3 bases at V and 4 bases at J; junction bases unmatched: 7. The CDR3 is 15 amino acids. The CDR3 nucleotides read TGTGCCAGCAGCTTTGGTAGCGGGAGTGTTTACGAGCAGTACTTC. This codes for CASSFGSGSVYEQYF. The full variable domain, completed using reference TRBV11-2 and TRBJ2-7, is EAGVAQSPRYKIIEKRQSVAFWCNPISGHATLYWYQQILGQGPKLLIQFQNNGVVDDSQLPKDRFSAERLKGVDSTLKIQPAKLEDSAVYLCASSFGSGSVYEQYFGPGTRLTVT.

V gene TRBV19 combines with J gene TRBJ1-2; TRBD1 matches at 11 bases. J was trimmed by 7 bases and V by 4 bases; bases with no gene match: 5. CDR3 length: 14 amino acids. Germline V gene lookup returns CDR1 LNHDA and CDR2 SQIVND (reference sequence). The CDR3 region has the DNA TGTGCCAGTAGTACCGGACAGGGGGCGGGTGGCTACACCTTC. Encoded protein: CASSTGQGAGGYTF.